This is a list of T cell receptor beta chains from one sample in a study of T cell clones after liver transplantation. Generated by immunoSEQ multiplex PCR, the TCRdb table keeps only in-frame clones and is missing some. This table has around 100,000 clones, around 83% appearing once. The starting material was CD4+ T cells from blood, obtained before liver transplant. The receptors originated from a human donor who received a liver transplant. Both conserved end residues are part of each CDR3. Fields, in order: CDR3 protein, CDR3 DNA, J gene, V gene, clone size, D gene. A D gene is named only where the DNA matches it firmly. Size is omitted from some rows. Given values are once, few, many or a class for expanded clones.

cdr3_aa: CASSLDPLNTEAFF; cdr3_nt: TGTGCCAGCAGCTTAGATCCATTGAACACTGAAGCTTTCTTT; j_call: TRBJ1-1; v_call: TRBV7-2; clone_size: NA; d_call: NA
cdr3_aa: CASSPPGTGAAVSLPQHF; cdr3_nt: TGTGCCAGCAGTCCCCCCGGGACAGGTGCCGCAGTTTCCCTCCCCCAGCATTTT; j_call: TRBJ1-5; v_call: TRBV28; clone_size: NA; d_call: TRBD1
cdr3_aa: CASSPQAFWNTGELFF; cdr3_nt: TGTGCCAGCTCACCACAGGCATTCTGGAACACCGGGGAGCTGTTTTTT; j_call: TRBJ2-2; v_call: TRBV18; clone_size: NA; d_call: NA
cdr3_aa: CASSLVLGTGTPEAFF; cdr3_nt: TGTGCCAGCAGCTTGGTCTTAGGGACAGGGACACCTGAAGCTTTCTTT; j_call: TRBJ1-1; v_call: TRBV5-8; clone_size: few; d_call: TRBD1
cdr3_aa: CASSLSGAEEQFF; cdr3_nt: TGTGCCAGCAGCTTATCGGGTGCCGAGGAGCAGTTCTTC; j_call: TRBJ2-1; v_call: TRBV7-2; clone_size: once; d_call: NA
cdr3_aa: CASSENPPETQYF; cdr3_nt: TGTGCCAGCAGTGAAAACCCCCCAGAGACCCAGTACTTC; j_call: TRBJ2-5; v_call: TRBV6-1; clone_size: NA; d_call: NA
cdr3_aa: CASSNGQGQQPF; cdr3_nt: TGTGCCAGCAGCAACGGACAGGGCCAACAGCCGTTT; j_call: TRBJ1-6; v_call: TRBV2; clone_size: NA; d_call: TRBD1
cdr3_aa: CASSAESTGELFF; cdr3_nt: TGTGCCAGCAGCGCGGAAAGTACCGGGGAGCTGTTTTTT; j_call: TRBJ2-2; v_call: TRBV5-4; clone_size: NA; d_call: NA
cdr3_aa: CASSPRDRGTDTQYF; cdr3_nt: TGTGCCAGCTCACCACGAGACAGGGGCACAGATACGCAGTATTTT; j_call: TRBJ2-3; v_call: TRBV18; clone_size: NA; d_call: TRBD1
cdr3_aa: CASSLSQGGEQFF; cdr3_nt: TGCGCCAGCAGCTTGAGTCAGGGAGGTGAGCAGTTCTTC; j_call: TRBJ2-1; v_call: TRBV5-1; clone_size: NA; d_call: NA
cdr3_aa: CASSQDSRTGQYF; cdr3_nt: TGTGCCAGCAGCCAAGATTCAAGGACGGGGCAGTACTTC; j_call: TRBJ2-7; v_call: TRBV14; clone_size: NA; d_call: NA
cdr3_aa: CASSQDLGQGDYGYTF; cdr3_nt: TGTGCCAGCAGCCAAGATCTAGGGCAGGGCGACTATGGCTACACCTTC; j_call: TRBJ1-2; v_call: TRBV4-2; clone_size: NA; d_call: NA
cdr3_aa: CSVGTSGTSGEQFF; cdr3_nt: TGCAGCGTTGGAACTAGCGGGACCTCGGGTGAGCAGTTCTTC; j_call: TRBJ2-1; v_call: TRBV29-1; clone_size: NA; d_call: TRBD2
cdr3_aa: CSVGLVGSYEQYF; cdr3_nt: TGCAGCGTTGGCCTAGTCGGGTCCTACGAGCAGTACTTC; j_call: TRBJ2-7; v_call: TRBV29-1; clone_size: few; d_call: NA
cdr3_aa: CASSLPTGPTGETQYF; cdr3_nt: TGCGCCAGCAGCTTGCCAACGGGCCCAACGGGAGAGACCCAGTACTTC; j_call: TRBJ2-5; v_call: TRBV5-1; clone_size: NA; d_call: NA
cdr3_aa: CASSERSGGALNNEQFF; cdr3_nt: TGTGCCAGCAGTGAAAGAAGCGGGGGGGCCTTAAACAATGAGCAGTTCTTC; j_call: TRBJ2-1; v_call: TRBV2; clone_size: NA; d_call: TRBD2
cdr3_aa: CASSLAQNYEQYF; cdr3_nt: TGCGCCAGCAGCTTGGCACAGAATTACGAGCAGTACTTC; j_call: TRBJ2-7; v_call: TRBV5-1; clone_size: once; d_call: NA
cdr3_aa: CASSFGLGGEQYF; cdr3_nt: TGTGCCAGCAGCTTTGGACTAGGGGGGGAGCAGTACTTC; j_call: TRBJ2-7; v_call: TRBV7-7; clone_size: NA; d_call: NA
cdr3_aa: CASSHRRDRVVYEQYF; cdr3_nt: TGTGCCAGCAGTCATCGGCGGGACAGGGTTGTTTACGAGCAGTACTTC; j_call: TRBJ2-7; v_call: TRBV7-2; clone_size: few; d_call: TRBD1
cdr3_aa: CASSSRQGRSSYNSPLHF; cdr3_nt: TGTGCCAGCAGCTCCCGACAGGGTCGGAGCTCCTATAATTCACCCCTCCACTTT; j_call: TRBJ1-6; v_call: TRBV2; clone_size: NA; d_call: TRBD1
cdr3_aa: CASKSSANTGELFF; cdr3_nt: TGTGCCAGCAAGTCGTCCGCGAACACCGGGGAGCTGTTTTTT; j_call: TRBJ2-2; v_call: TRBV5-4; clone_size: once; d_call: NA
cdr3_aa: CACRAPLIETQYF; cdr3_nt: TGTGCCTGCCGGGCCCCACTGATAGAGACCCAGTACTTC; j_call: TRBJ2-5; v_call: TRBV6-5; clone_size: NA; d_call: NA
cdr3_aa: CASSLTDAGVNTGELFF; cdr3_nt: TGTGCCAGCAGCTTAACGGATGCGGGGGTTAACACCGGGGAGCTGTTTTTT; j_call: TRBJ2-2; v_call: TRBV7-3; clone_size: NA; d_call: TRBD2
cdr3_aa: CASSRDSYEQYF; cdr3_nt: TGTGCCAGTAGTCGGGACAGCTACGAGCAGTACTTC; j_call: TRBJ2-7; v_call: TRBV19; clone_size: NA; d_call: TRBD1
cdr3_aa: CASSVQGNGYTF; cdr3_nt: TGTGCCAGCAGTGTACAGGGGAATGGCTACACCTTC; j_call: TRBJ1-2; v_call: TRBV2; clone_size: NA; d_call: TRBD1
cdr3_aa: CASSKNAGIPGEQYF; cdr3_nt: TGCGCCAGCTCCAAAAATGCGGGGATTCCCGGCGAGCAGTACTTC; j_call: TRBJ2-7; v_call: TRBV5-1; clone_size: NA; d_call: NA
cdr3_aa: CASSQRQGDIQYF; cdr3_nt: TGTGCCAGCAGCCAAAGGCAGGGGGACATTCAGTACTTC; j_call: TRBJ2-4; v_call: TRBV7-2; clone_size: NA; d_call: TRBD1
cdr3_aa: CASSDRHEQYF; cdr3_nt: TGCGCCAGCAGTGACCGTCACGAGCAGTACTTC; j_call: TRBJ2-7; v_call: TRBV10-2; clone_size: NA; d_call: NA
cdr3_aa: CSVDREYTF; cdr3_nt: TGCAGCGTGGACAGGGAATACACCTTC; j_call: TRBJ1-2; v_call: TRBV29-1; clone_size: medium-sized; d_call: TRBD1
cdr3_aa: CASSPEGLIDTGELFF; cdr3_nt: TGTGCCAGCTCACCGGAAGGACTCATTGATACCGGGGAGCTGTTTTTT; j_call: TRBJ2-2; v_call: TRBV18; clone_size: NA; d_call: NA
cdr3_aa: CASSLRGLRYEQYF; cdr3_nt: TGTGCCAGCAGTTTAAGAGGACTAAGGTACGAGCAGTACTTC; j_call: TRBJ2-7; v_call: TRBV27; clone_size: NA; d_call: NA
cdr3_aa: CSVGYSNQPQHF; cdr3_nt: TGCAGCGTTGGGTATAGCAATCAGCCCCAGCATTTT; j_call: TRBJ1-5; v_call: TRBV29-1; clone_size: NA; d_call: NA
cdr3_aa: CASSPAGGTNEKLFF; cdr3_nt: TGTGCCAGCAGCCCGGCGGGGGGAACTAATGAAAAACTGTTTTTT; j_call: TRBJ1-4; v_call: TRBV5-8; clone_size: NA; d_call: NA
cdr3_aa: CASSFAAENYEQYF; cdr3_nt: TGTGCCAGCAGCTTTGCGGCAGAGAACTACGAGCAGTACTTC; j_call: TRBJ2-7; v_call: TRBV6-4; clone_size: NA; d_call: NA
cdr3_aa: CASGLGTRGTIYF; cdr3_nt: TGTGCTAGTGGTTTGGGTACCCGGGGGACCATATATTTT; j_call: TRBJ1-3; v_call: TRBV12-5; clone_size: NA; d_call: NA
cdr3_aa: CASSPRQGAHDGYTF; cdr3_nt: TGTGCCAGCAGCCCGAGACAGGGGGCGCATGACGGCTACACCTTC; j_call: TRBJ1-2; v_call: TRBV7-9; clone_size: few; d_call: TRBD1
cdr3_aa: CASSPDYSNQPQHF; cdr3_nt: TGTGCCAGCTCGCCTGACTATAGCAATCAGCCCCAGCATTTT; j_call: TRBJ1-5; v_call: TRBV18; clone_size: NA; d_call: NA
cdr3_aa: CASSIEANRVMNTEAFF; cdr3_nt: TGTGCCAGTAGTATAGAGGCGAACAGGGTCATGAACACTGAAGCTTTCTTT; j_call: TRBJ1-1; v_call: TRBV19; clone_size: NA; d_call: NA
cdr3_aa: CASRMSGNTGELFF; cdr3_nt: TGTGCCAGCAGAATGAGCGGAAACACCGGGGAGCTGTTTTTT; j_call: TRBJ2-2; v_call: TRBV6-1; clone_size: NA; d_call: NA
cdr3_aa: CASSDGLAGGNTQYF; cdr3_nt: TGCGCCAGCAGCGATGGACTAGCGGGAGGCAATACGCAGTATTTT; j_call: TRBJ2-3; v_call: TRBV10-2; clone_size: few; d_call: TRBD2
cdr3_aa: CASSQAGGLAGEQYF; cdr3_nt: TGCGCCAGCAGCCAAGCCGGGGGGCTAGCGGGGGAGCAGTACTTC; j_call: TRBJ2-7; v_call: TRBV4-1; clone_size: NA; d_call: TRBD2
cdr3_aa: CASTSMRTAMNTEAFF; cdr3_nt: TGTGCCAGCACCTCGATGCGGACAGCGATGAACACTGAAGCTTTCTTT; j_call: TRBJ1-1; v_call: TRBV28; clone_size: NA; d_call: NA
cdr3_aa: CASSTHRGRNTGELFF; cdr3_nt: TGTGCCAGCAGCACTCACAGGGGGCGAAACACCGGGGAGCTGTTTTTT; j_call: TRBJ2-2; v_call: TRBV7-9; clone_size: NA; d_call: TRBD1
cdr3_aa: CASSTLGTSGEQYF; cdr3_nt: TGTGCCAGCAGTACGCTCGGGACTAGCGGGGAGCAGTACTTC; j_call: TRBJ2-7; v_call: TRBV6-6; clone_size: NA; d_call: TRBD2
cdr3_aa: CASSSGGTKETQYF; cdr3_nt: TGTGCCAGCAGCTCGGGGGGCACTAAAGAGACCCAGTACTTC; j_call: TRBJ2-5; v_call: TRBV7-6; clone_size: NA; d_call: NA
cdr3_aa: CASSPQGTGGTEAFF; cdr3_nt: TGTGCCAGCAGCCCACAGGGGACCGGCGGCACTGAAGCTTTCTTT; j_call: TRBJ1-1; v_call: TRBV7-2; clone_size: few; d_call: TRBD1